This TCR beta chain emerged from a study of glioma-infiltrating T cells after dendritic cell vaccination (dated by TCRdb to the mid-2010s). Notes on the research overall: The cohort included around 15 glioblastoma patients drawn from Phase I and II dendritic cell vaccination trials, of whom 9 were newly diagnosed and 6 had recurrent disease. Autologous tumor lysate-pulsed dendritic cell vaccination was administered to the patients between about 2003 and 2013. Survival after dendritic cell vaccination was correlated with TCR sequencing metrics, such as TIL content and the overlap between tumor and blood repertoires. Deep sequencing of TCR beta CDR3 regions was used to quantify tumor-infiltrating lymphocyte content and compare tumor and blood repertoires in dendritic cell-vaccinated glioblastoma patients. Each patient got three intradermal injections of the dendritic cell vaccine, spaced at biweekly intervals, in the arm below the axilla. The vaccine was prepared from monocyte-derived dendritic cells that were cultured for roughly seven days with IL-4 and GM-CSF and then pulsed overnight with autologous tumor lysate. The paper as a whole reports these results and caveats: Higher estimated pretreatment TIL content predicted longer time to progression and overall survival after dendritic cell vaccination. The cohort was small and heterogeneous, only a few patients had full blood and tumor sets, and even fewer had initial-recurrent tumor pairs. The three-group TCR overlap response model was characterized as speculative, and prospective validation of the model was stated to be required. TCR clonality showed no direct relationship with survival, which suggests that a diverse polyclonal response may matter.

Patients were selected for having adequate residual fresh-frozen tumor tissue and more than two years of available survival data. Molecular status otherwise varied across the glioblastoma patients, but none of them carried an isocitrate dehydrogenase mutation. PBMC were collected before vaccination, two weeks after the third vaccination, and at tumor progression if tumor progression occurred. The Qiagen DNeasy Blood extraction Kit was used to extract genomic DNA. Using the immunoSEQ assay, TCRB CDR3 regions were amplified from approximately 2.1 micrograms of genomic DNA, or from all available DNA when less than that was on hand. The multiplex PCR relied on 60 forward primers for TCR V beta segments and 13 reverse primers for J beta segments. To estimate the number of reads per starting template, synthetic control templates were added to each sample at limiting dilution. The Illumina HiSeq System generated 87 bp sequencing reads. On the authors' methods: PCR and sequencing errors were removed by a nearest neighbor algorithm that merged closely related sequences. TCR overlap was defined as the percentage of unique tumor TCR beta sequences that were also found in the peripheral blood of the same patient. TCRdb holds this immuneACCESS table with in-frame rearrangements only. Some clones are missing; in checked studies, unresolved V genes explain under half, and the rest has no known cause. V, J and clone size were drawn from that table, and D and trimming were deduced from the DNA. This sample holds about 92,000 clones; around 84% were observed only once. 15% to 18% of the sample belongs to the ten largest clones.

The CDR3, from cysteine to phenylalanine, totals 15 residues. The only DNA kept is the CDR3, 45 bases in frame from the first base. Relative to germline, V is 1 base shorter and J is 3 bases shorter, with 10 bases between their ends. CDR1 and CDR2, looked up from the germline V gene, are SGHTA and FQGNSA. In regard to this clone: Its antigen is still unknown. The record has no base qualities; no much larger clone is one base away.

The input for sequencing was blood, taken before dendritic cell vaccination. This receptor was identified in a human donor with glioblastoma. The sequence joins TRBV7-2 to TRBJ2-1, with an unclear D gene assignment. Here is the DNA: TGTGCCAGCAGCTTAGATGGTTTTAGCTACAATGAGCAGTTCTTC. Translation gives CASSLDGFSYNEQFF.